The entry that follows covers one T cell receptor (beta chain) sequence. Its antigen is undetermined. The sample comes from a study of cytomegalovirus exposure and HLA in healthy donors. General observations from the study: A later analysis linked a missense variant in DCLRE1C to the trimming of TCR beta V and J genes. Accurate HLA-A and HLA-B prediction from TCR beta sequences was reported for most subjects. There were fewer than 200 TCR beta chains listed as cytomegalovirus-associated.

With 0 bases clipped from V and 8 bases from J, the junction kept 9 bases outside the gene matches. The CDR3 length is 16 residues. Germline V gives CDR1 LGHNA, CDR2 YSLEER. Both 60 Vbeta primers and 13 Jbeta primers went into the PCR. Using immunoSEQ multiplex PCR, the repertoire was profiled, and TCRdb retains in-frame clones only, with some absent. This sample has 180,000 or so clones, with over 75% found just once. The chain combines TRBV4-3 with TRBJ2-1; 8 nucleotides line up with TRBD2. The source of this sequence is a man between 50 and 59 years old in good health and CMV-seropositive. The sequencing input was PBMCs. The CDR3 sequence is CASSQDLSGGTDEQFF. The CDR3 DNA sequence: TGCGCCAGCAGCCAAGATTTGAGCGGGGGAACCGATGAGCAGTTCTTC.